A single TCR beta chain is shown here with its context. The sample belongs to a study of blood T cell repertoires in COVID-19. Study at large: The cDNA or gDNA used as material had been derived from T cells, B-cell-depleted T cells, or PBMCs.

TCRdb's table, derived via immunoSEQ multiplex PCR, lists solely in-frame clones and lacks some. The profile shows around 64,000 clones, about nine tenths of them singletons. Losses at the gene ends were 4 bases for V and 3 bases for J; bases not matched to a gene: 4. Germline V gene data show CDR1 as SGHTS and CDR2 as YDEGEE. The CDR3 covers 16 residues. This chain links TRBV5-8 with TRBJ2-1; 13 nucleotides align to TRBD2. The receptor's source is a man under 40 with acute or convalescent COVID-19. Sequenced material: peripheral blood. CDR3 in amino acids: CASSPGTSGVYNEQFF. The CDR3, as DNA: TGTGCCAGCAGCCCAGGGACTAGCGGGGTCTACAATGAGCAGTTCTTC.